This T cell receptor beta chain was identified in a study of blood T cell repertoires in COVID-19. Across the whole study: Nucleic acid was either cDNA or gDNA, and it came from T cells, B-cell-depleted T cells, or PBMCs.

Original processing notes: Estimated nucleated cell counts came from reference gene primer amplification. Here immunoSEQ multiplex PCR was the method, and the copy in TCRdb shows in-frame clones only, minus some. D and trimming come from the DNA, and the V and J calls and clone size come from that table. The table lists about 290,000 clones, 80% to 90% of them singletons. This TCR was sampled from a woman aged 25 to 39 with active or convalescent COVID-19. Specimen: peripheral blood.

The CDR3 sequence is CASNPGESSGMGSYEQYF. CDR3 bases: TGTGCCAGTAACCCAGGAGAGTCTAGCGGGATGGGCTCCTACGAGCAGTACTTC. The chain carries TRBV19 and TRBJ2-7; 9 bases map to TRBD2. CDR1 and CDR2 from the germline V gene are LNHDA and SQIVND (reference sequence). This CDR3 has 18 amino acids. After removal of 7 bases from V and 0 bases from J, the junction contained 16 bases not matched to a gene.